One sample yielded the 15 T cell receptor beta chains listed below, sequenced in a study of T cell responses to AZD1222 COVID-19 vaccine. Produced via immunoSEQ multiplex PCR; TCRdb's table is partial and in-frame only. The sample shows 150,000 to 200,000 clones, approximately 90% of them seen only once. The sequencing here drew on peripheral blood, taken 28 days after the second AZD1222 dose. These TCRs come from an adult who received the AZD1222 COVID-19 vaccine.

There are a few counts of this clone. The chain uses TRBV7-3 and TRBJ2-2; D is unclear. Looked up from germline, CDR1 is SGHTA and CDR2 is FQGTGA. With 5 bases removed from V and 8 bases from J, the gap between germline ends came to 9 bases. The CDR3 is 12 amino acids. The CDR3 is CASSQGWGELFF. The CDR3 region has the DNA TGTGCCAGCAGCCAAGGATGGGGGGAGCTGTTTTTT.

The CDR3 protein is CASSQRVAGGGQETQYF. CDR3 nucleotides: TGTGCCAGCAGCCAAAGGGTAGCGGGAGGGGGTCAAGAGACCCAGTACTTC. The chain employs TRBV27 and TRBJ2-5; the match to TRBD2 covers 11 bases. There are 17 residues in the CDR3. The J segment lost 2 bases and the V segment lost 6 bases, leaving 11 bases of the junction unmatched. CDR1 MNHEY and CDR2 SMNVEV come from the germline V gene (reference sequence).

The chain carries TRBV7-2 and TRBJ1-1; perhaps TRBD1 as D (6 bases). The V and J ends lost 3 bases and 1 base respectively, with 9 bases between them. The CDR3 spans 14 residues. Germline CDR1 SGHTA, CDR2 FQGNSA. The CDR3 sequence is CASSFGGRNTEAFF. The CDR3 nucleotides are TGTGCCAGCAGCTTCGGGGGCCGGAACACTGAAGCTTTCTTT.

The chain recombines TRBV3-1 (or the pseudogene TRBV3-2) with TRBJ1-2, with 7 bases identical to TRBD1. V lost 1 base, J lost 4 bases, and 6 bases stayed unmatched. The CDR3 totals 15 residues. Germline values: CDR1 LGHDT, CDR2 YNNKEL (reference sequence). CDR3 amino acids: CASSQVGGQAYGYTF. The CDR3 DNA is TGTGCCAGCAGCCAAGTCGGTGGACAGGCCTATGGCTACACCTTC.

The chain is built from TRBV27 and TRBJ2-6; TRBD1 might be the D (5 bases). Germline CDR1 MNHEY, CDR2 SMNVEV (reference sequence). The V and J ends lost 6 bases and 4 bases respectively, with 16 bases between them. The CDR3 extends over 16 amino acids. The CDR3 DNA reads as TGTGCCAGCAGCGTAAGCCCAGGGTCCGGGGCCAACGTCCTGACTTTC. It encodes CASSVSPGSGANVLTF.

This chain links TRBV28 with TRBJ2-7; no clear D gene. The length of the CDR3 is 10 residues. Germline V gene lookup returns CDR1 MDHEN and CDR2 SYDVKM. Deletions cut 6 bases from V and 4 bases from J, with 4 bases between. The CDR3 is CASSGYEQYF. The CDR3 nucleotides read TGTGCCAGCAGCGGATACGAGCAGTACTTC.

V and J are TRBV29-1 and TRBJ1-2; tentative D call: TRBD1 (6 bases). CDR1 is SQVTM, CDR2 ANQGSEA, per germline. The CDR3 extends over 11 amino acids. The V end was cut by 4 bases, the J end by 8 bases, with 11 bases between. For the CDR3, the DNA is TGCAGCGTTGTCGGGGGCGAGGGCTACACCTTC. It encodes CSVVGGEGYTF.

CDR3 amino acids: CATEPPETYEQYF. The CDR3 nucleotides are TGTGCCACCGAACCCCCAGAGACCTACGAGCAGTACTTC. The chain employs TRBV6-5 and TRBJ2-7; no definite D call. The CDR3 has 13 amino acids. The V and J ends lost 10 bases and 2 bases respectively, with 15 bases between them. From germline, CDR1 is MNHEY and CDR2 SVGAGI.

The chain carries TRBV5-5 and TRBJ1-4; 9 nucleotides line up with TRBD1. Per germline, CDR1 SGHKS and CDR2 YYEKEE (reference sequence). The junction had 6 bases not matched to a gene; V was cut back by 4 bases and J by 8 bases. The CDR3 contains 14 residues. CDR3 amino acids: CASSPGQGREKLFF. For the CDR3, the DNA is TGTGCCAGCAGCCCGGGACAGGGAAGGGAAAAACTGTTTTTT.

The chain couples TRBV7-6 to TRBJ2-2, with TRBD1 matching 8 bases. V gave up 1 base and J gave up 1 base; unmatched junction bases: 8. Germline V CDR1 and CDR2: SGHVS, FNYEAQ. The length of the CDR3 is 18 residues. In DNA form, the CDR3 reads TGTGCCAGCAGCTTAGGCCCGAGAACAGGGGGGAACACCGGGGAGCTGTTTTTT. Protein product: CASSLGPRTGGNTGELFF.

The rearrangement links TRBV2 to TRBJ2-2; 10 positions agree with TRBD2. This CDR3 has 15 residues. Germline loops: CDR1 SNHLY, CDR2 FYNNEI. J gave up 1 base and V 7 bases, and 3 bases lay outside the gene matches. CDR3 sequence reads: CASTERGGNTGELFF. DNA for the CDR3: TGTGCCAGCACCGAGCGGGGGGGGAACACCGGGGAGCTGTTTTTT.

This sequence joins TRBV29-1 and TRBJ2-1; D may correspond to TRBD1 or TRBD2 (6 bases each). The CDR3 is 13 amino acids. Per the germline V gene, CDR1 is SQVTM and CDR2 is ANQGSEA. V shed 3 bases and J shed 4 bases, with 10 bases lying between them. The CDR3 protein is CSVEEGGYNEQFF. CDR3 sequence (DNA): TGCAGCGTTGAGGAAGGGGGGTACAATGAGCAGTTCTTC.

The chain uses TRBV6-6 and TRBJ2-1; 7 bases align to TRBD2. The V gene's germline CDR1 is MNHNY and CDR2 SVGAGI (reference sequence). J gave up 0 bases and V 5 bases, and 1 base lay outside the gene matches. The CDR3 length is 14 residues. The CDR3 protein is CASSGGSSYNEQFF. The CDR3 DNA reads as TGTGCCAGCAGTGGCGGGAGCTCCTACAATGAGCAGTTCTTC.

The chain links TRBV3-1 (or the pseudogene TRBV3-2) to TRBJ1-4; 8 bases are shared with TRBD1. The V gene end was trimmed by 1 base and the J gene end by 7 bases; junction bases not matched to a gene: 8. Germline assignment: CDR1 LGHDT and CDR2 YNNKEL (reference sequence). The CDR3 is 16 residues long. The CDR3 DNA reads TGTGCCAGCAGCCAAGTTGCCGGGACAGGCGGTGAAAAACTGTTTTTT. It codes for CASSQVAGTGGEKLFF.

V usage is TRBV5-1 and J usage is TRBJ2-1, with TRBD2 matching 11 bases. Germline values: CDR1 SGHRS, CDR2 YFSETQ. The ends lost 4 bases at V and 0 bases at J; junction bases unmatched: 3. The CDR3 length is 16 residues. The CDR3 region is CASSRLAGSSYNEQFF. The CDR3, as DNA: TGCGCCAGCAGCAGACTAGCGGGGTCCTCCTACAATGAGCAGTTCTTC.